This T cell receptor (beta chain) is drawn from a study of shared clonotypes between healthy human individuals. Study results and limitations: The generation probabilities recorded for non-shared clonotypes fell below those of clonotypes shared by all four donors.

The table came from immunoSEQ multiplex PCR; TCRdb's copy has only in-frame clones and leaves some out. The data hold over a million clones, with 95% to 99% observed a single time. The CDR3 runs to 14 residues. V lost 4 bases to trimming and J lost 2 bases, with 10 bases between them. CDR1 is SGHRS and CDR2 is YFSETQ in the germline V gene. CD45RA+ naive and CD45RA-negative memory subsets were separated from CD4+ cells. On this clone itself: As yet, its antigen is unknown.

The clonotype comes from a man aged 30 to 45 in good health. Sequenced input: naive CD4+ T cells sorted from blood. Subset: CD45RA+ positively selected. The chain is built from TRBV5-1 and TRBJ1-3; maybe TRBD1 (5 bases). The CDR3 sequence: CASSRDGAGNTIYF. CDR3 nucleotide sequence: TGCGCCAGCAGCCGGGACGGAGCTGGAAACACCATATATTTT.